This TCR beta chain derives from a study of CD8+CD57+ T cells in acquired aplastic anemia. The CDR3 is 11 amino acids. Trimming removed 4 bases at V and 4 bases at J, with 8 bases between. Germline CDR1 reads SQVTM; CDR2 reads ANQGSEA. The template for TCR beta VDJ and CDR3 sequence profiling was genomic DNA. From the reads, TCRdb called clonotypes with MiXCR, one entry per CDR3 protein. The table includes a few hundred thousand distinct CDR3 sequences, around 68% detected once. This clonotype was counted only a few times. The TCR originated in a human donor in good health, serving as a control. The J gene is TRBJ2-7, the V gene TRBV29-1; D is uncertain. The sequenced sample consisted of sorted CD4+, CD8+, or CD8+CD57+ T cells (not recorded which) from PBMCs. CDR3 bases: TGCAGCGTTGCCTCGAGTTACGAGCAGTACTTC. Amino acid sequence: CSVASSYEQYF.